This T cell receptor (beta chain) was observed in a study of blood T cell repertoires in COVID-19. The data were produced by immunoSEQ multiplex PCR, yet TCRdb's version contains in-frame clones alone and is incomplete. Of some 300,000 clones listed, around 87% were seen once; the top ten hold 4% to 5.5%. Trimming left V 6 bases short and J 4 bases short, with 12 bases between. The CDR3 consists of 13 residues. Germline loops: CDR1 SGHTA, CDR2 FQGNSA. Source material: PBMCs or T cells enriched from blood (not recorded which). The chain couples TRBV7-2 to TRBJ1-1; a possible D gene is TRBD1 (6 bases). This sequence was found in a woman aged 18-30 years with acute COVID-19. The CDR3 DNA reads TGTGCCAGCAGTTTCGGACAGTCCACTGAAGCTTTCTTT. It yields the protein CASSFGQSTEAFF.